The 15 T cell receptor beta chains below come from one sample, sequenced in a study of T-cell memory formation after mild COVID-19. TCRdb reprocessed the 5' RACE reads with MiXCR, giving one entry per CDR3 protein. Of 560,000 or so distinct CDR3 sequences listed, 17% are singletons. Sequencing used PBMCs or a T cell subset sorted from them (not recorded which). These TCRs come from an adult woman who had mild COVID-19 (a few samples of this study predate the infection). Cell type and time point are not known.

The sample holds a few counts of this clonotype. The chain links TRBV12-3 or TRBV12-4 to TRBJ1-5; TRBD1 agrees at 8 bases. V lost 3 bases to trimming and J lost 7 bases; unmatched junction nucleotides: 2. The CDR3 covers 13 residues. CDR3 protein: CASSFRGLQPQHF. DNA of the CDR3: TGTGCCAGCAGTTTCAGGGGGCTGCAGCCCCAGCATTTT.

This clonotype was seen ten or more times. This chain connects TRBV5-1 to TRBJ1-2, with a possible D match to TRBD1 (6 bases). V lost 0 bases to trimming and J lost 5 bases, with 14 bases between them. CDR1 SGHRS and CDR2 YFSETQ come from the germline V gene. The CDR3 contains 15 residues. The CDR3 here is CASSLESGTIYGYTF. The CDR3 region has the DNA TGCGCCAGCAGCTTGGAGTCGGGGACAATATATGGCTACACCTTC.

The CDR3 loop reads CASRTTGTVLLSGANVLTF. The DNA of the CDR3 is TGTGCCAGCAGGACCACCGGGACAGTCTTACTTTCTGGGGCCAACGTCCTGACTTTC. This chain connects TRBV7-8 to TRBJ2-6, with 7 bases fitting TRBD1. V lost 6 bases to trimming and J lost 1 base; unmatched junction nucleotides: 15. The CDR3 spans 19 residues. Germline-derived CDR1 and CDR2 are SGHVS and FQNEAQ.

This clonotype appeared a few times. The V call is TRBV12-3 or TRBV12-4, the J call TRBJ1-1; D is possibly TRBD1 (6 bases). Trimming removed 6 bases from V and 0 bases from J, with 11 bases in between. The CDR3 runs 14 residues. The CDR3 loop is CASSWGRMNTEAFF. The DNA of the CDR3 is TGTGCCAGCAGCTGGGGGCGTATGAACACTGAAGCTTTCTTT.

This clonotype was counted a few times. J is TRBJ1-2 and V is TRBV24-1; D unresolved. The germline V gene encodes CDR1 KGHDR and CDR2 SFDVKD. The V end lost 4 bases, the J end lost 3 bases, and 5 bases lay between the germline ends. The CDR3 totals 12 residues. The chain's CDR3 is CATSDRDYGYTF. CDR3 in DNA: TGTGCCACCAGTGACCGAGACTATGGCTACACCTTC.

This clonotype was detected many times. This sequence joins TRBV3-1 and TRBJ2-7, with D possibly being TRBD2 (6 bases). The germline V gene encodes CDR1 LGHDT and CDR2 YNNKEL (reference sequence). Trimming removed 4 bases from V and 0 bases from J, with 10 bases in between. The CDR3 has 14 amino acids. CDR3 DNA: TGTGCCAGCAGCCTTGCGGGGACCTCCTACGAGCAGTACTTC. Translated: CASSLAGTSYEQYF.

This chain connects TRBV2 to TRBJ2-2, with no clear D. The germline V and J ends were trimmed by 6 bases and 3 bases, with 11 bases remaining between them. Germline CDR1 SNHLY, CDR2 FYNNEI. The CDR3 runs 14 residues. The CDR3 region is CASSLERYTGELFF. The CDR3 DNA reads as TGTGCCAGCAGCCTAGAACGGTACACCGGGGAGCTGTTTTTT.

The V call is TRBV20-1, the J call TRBJ1-1; D is unresolved. CDR3 length: 14 residues. CDR1 DFQATT and CDR2 SNEGSKA come from the germline V gene (reference sequence). V was clipped by 3 bases and J by 0 bases, with 11 bases between them. The CDR3, as DNA: TGCAGTGCTAGTTATGCTTCCATGAACACTGAAGCTTTCTTT. Its translation: CSASYASMNTEAFF.

The chain couples TRBV15 to TRBJ2-5, with a tentative D call TRBD2 (5 bases). The length of the CDR3 is 16 residues. The germline CDR1 and CDR2 sequences are LNHNV and YYDKDF (reference sequence). Trimming removed 0 bases at V and 4 bases at J, with 15 bases between. The CDR3: CATSRDRWLAGETQYF. CDR3 coding DNA: TGTGCCACCAGCAGAGATAGGTGGCTAGCTGGAGAGACCCAGTACTTC.

This clonotype was found a few times. The CDR3 is CASSFSFHEDTEAFF. In DNA, the CDR3 is TGTGCCAGCAGCTTTTCCTTTCATGAGGACACTGAAGCTTTCTTT. This sequence joins TRBV7-9 and TRBJ1-1; no firm D call. Trimming took off 3 bases at V and 3 bases at J, with 14 bases between the two ends. CDR1 is SEHNR, CDR2 FQNEAQ, per germline (reference sequence). The CDR3 sequence is 15 residues long.

In DNA, the CDR3 is TGTGCCATCAACCCCGGGACTAGCGGACAAGAGACCCAGTACTTC. Its protein is CAINPGTSGQETQYF. The J gene is TRBJ2-5, the V gene TRBV10-3, with 11 bases identical to TRBD2. The trim removed 7 bases at V and 2 bases at J, leaving 6 bases unmatched. In germline, CDR1 is ENHRY, CDR2 SYGVKD. The CDR3 is 15 residues long.

The CDR3 DNA is TGTGCCAGCAGCCTTTTGCCCGGTCAAGCGGAGCAGTTCTTC. Amino acids: CASSLLPGQAEQFF. V gene TRBV27 combines with J gene TRBJ2-1; D is unresolved. Germline CDR1 is MNHEY and CDR2 is SMNVEV (reference sequence). The V gene lost 6 bases and the J gene lost 10 bases, with 19 bases spanning the gap. This CDR3 has 14 amino acids.

V and J are TRBV29-1 and TRBJ2-6; 7 bases map to TRBD1. This CDR3 spans 16 amino acids. V gave up 3 bases and J gave up 2 bases; unmatched junction bases: 7. Germline values: CDR1 SQVTM, CDR2 ANQGSEA. The CDR3 coding sequence is TGCAGCGTTGACGCGCTACAGGGGACTGGGGCCAACGTCCTGACTTTC. Translation gives CSVDALQGTGANVLTF.

This clonotype was picked up a small number of times. The chain has TRBV9 and TRBJ2-3; TRBD2 aligns across 10 bases. Germline V gene data show CDR1 as SGDLS and CDR2 as YYNGEE. After removal of 4 bases from V and 3 bases from J, the junction contained 11 bases not matched to a gene. The length of the CDR3 is 17 residues. The DNA for the CDR3 is TGTGCCAGCAGCTTAGAGGCTCTAGCGGGGGATACAGATACGCAGTATTTT. Translated, it gives CASSLEALAGDTDTQYF.

This clonotype appeared a few times. This rearrangement joins TRBV25-1 to TRBJ2-2; possible D gene TRBD1, 7 bases. V lost 2 bases and J 10 bases, leaving 17 bases between the germline ends. The CDR3 spans 15 residues. Germline CDR1 and CDR2: MGHDK and SYGVNS. Written as DNA, the CDR3 is TGTGCCAGCAGTGAAATCAGGCAGGGGGGCTTGGAGCTGTTTTTT. This sequence encodes CASSEIRQGGLELFF.